These 11 T cell receptor beta chains share one sample of origin, sequenced in a study of blood T cell repertoires in COVID-19. Repertoires were generated with immunoSEQ multiplex PCR, while TCRdb's copy carries only in-frame clones and drops some. Found here are about 260,000 clones, about 80% of them singletons; the top ten hold 1.5% to 2%. The material sequenced was peripheral blood. The receptors were gathered from a woman older than 75 with acute or convalescent COVID-19.

This clone has a single count. The chain is built from TRBV15 and TRBJ2-7; TRBD1 matches 8 bases. With V trimmed by 4 bases and J by 6 bases, 26 bases remained unmatched. This CDR3 comprises 20 residues. Germline V CDR1 and CDR2: LNHNV, YYDKDF (reference sequence). The CDR3 sequence: CATSTALGSDMTGESPEQYF. The CDR3 nucleotides read TGTGCCACCAGCACAGCCCTCGGGAGTGATATGACAGGGGAGAGTCCCGAGCAGTACTTC.

This clone was seen only a few times. The V gene is TRBV7-8, the J gene TRBJ2-5, with 10 bases lining up with TRBD1. The V and J ends lost 5 bases and 6 bases, in that order; junction bases with no gene match: 9. The length of the CDR3 is 15 residues. Germline values: CDR1 SGHVS, CDR2 FQNEAQ. The CDR3 coding sequence is TGTGCCAGCAGCCCAGAGACAGGGGGCCTCAAGACCCAGTACTTC. This gives the protein CASSPETGGLKTQYF.

V and J are TRBV7-2 and TRBJ1-2; 9 nucleotides align to TRBD1. The CDR3 consists of 15 residues. Germline loops: CDR1 SGHTA, CDR2 FQGNSA. Trimming removed 4 bases from V and 1 base from J; junction bases left unmatched: 4. DNA for the CDR3: TGTGCCAGCAGCTACACAGGGGGCAATAACTATGGCTACACCTTC. It specifies CASSYTGGNNYGYTF.

The chain has TRBV6-5 and TRBJ1-4; D remains ambiguous. The CDR3 has 14 amino acids. CDR1 is MNHEY, CDR2 SVGAGI, per germline. V lost 6 bases and J 7 bases, leaving 15 bases between the germline ends. CDR3 sequence reads: CASSRSLSAEKLFF. As DNA, the CDR3 is TGTGCCAGCAGCCGAAGTTTGAGCGCTGAAAAACTGTTTTTT.

The rearrangement links TRBV6-2 or TRBV6-3 to TRBJ1-2; D is possibly TRBD1 (5 bases). Germline lookup yields CDR1 MNHEY and CDR2 SVGEGT. Trimming took off 3 bases at V and 4 bases at J, with 12 bases between the two ends. This CDR3 is 14 amino acids long. CDR3 sequence: CASSYGRGGYGYTF. CDR3 sequence (DNA): TGTGCCAGCAGTTATGGTCGCGGGGGCTATGGCTACACCTTC.

This clone appeared a few times. The chain carries TRBV7-3 and TRBJ2-1, with TRBD2 matching 10 bases. Germline V gene data show CDR1 as SGHTA and CDR2 as FQGTGA. The ends lost 4 bases at V and 9 bases at J; junction bases unmatched: 9. CDR3 size: 15 residues. CDR3 bases: TGTGCCAGCAGCTCCACTAGCGGGGCGGTCGCTGAGCAGTTCTTC. Amino acid sequence: CASSSTSGAVAEQFF.

This chain uses TRBV12-5 with TRBJ1-4; 7 bases fit TRBD1. CDR3 size: 15 residues. V gave up 7 bases and J gave up 5 bases; unmatched junction bases: 10. The germline gives CDR1 LGHNT, CDR2 FRNRAP. CDR3: CASVPGWGQNEKLFF. CDR3 sequence (DNA): TGTGCTAGTGTCCCTGGTTGGGGACAGAATGAAAAACTGTTTTTT.

The chain joins TRBV19 to TRBJ1-6, with TRBD1 matching over 9 bases. The V gene end was trimmed by 6 bases and the J gene end by 7 bases; junction bases not matched to a gene: 13. The CDR3 has 17 amino acids. The germline V gene has CDR1 LNHDA and CDR2 SQIVND (reference sequence). The CDR3 coding sequence is TGTGCCAGTAGCCCAGGCCCCCACAGGGGGCAAAATTCACCCCTCCACTTT. This gives the protein CASSPGPHRGQNSPLHF.

This clone was seen only a few times. This chain connects TRBV30 to TRBJ1-5; 7 positions agree with TRBD1. Germline values: CDR1 GTSNPN, CDR2 SVGIG (reference sequence). With V trimmed by 2 bases and J by 0 bases, 10 bases remained unmatched. The CDR3 length is 17 residues. Here the CDR3 reads CAWSLQGQEHSNQPQHF. CDR3 nucleotides: TGTGCCTGGAGTCTTCAAGGACAGGAACATAGCAATCAGCCCCAGCATTTT.

This chain connects TRBV4-1 to TRBJ2-2; 15 nucleotides agree with TRBD2. CDR1 and CDR2 from the germline V gene are MGHRA and YSYEKL. With 6 bases clipped from V and 4 bases from J, the junction kept 12 bases outside the gene matches. The CDR3 covers 19 residues. CDR3 coding DNA: TGCGCCAGCAGGTCCACGGGACTAGCGGGGGGCTCGAGCACCGGGGAGCTGTTTTTT. Protein: CASRSTGLAGGSSTGELFF.

In this sample, this clone turned up once. This rearrangement joins TRBV6-5 to TRBJ2-7; TRBD1 might be the D (7 bases). The V end was cut by 7 bases, the J end by 0 bases, with 16 bases between. Germline CDR1 is MNHEY and CDR2 is SVGAGI. This CDR3 is 15 amino acids long. The CDR3 here is CASKRGRDHSYEQYF. The CDR3 DNA is TGTGCCAGCAAAAGGGGGCGGGACCACTCCTACGAGCAGTACTTC.